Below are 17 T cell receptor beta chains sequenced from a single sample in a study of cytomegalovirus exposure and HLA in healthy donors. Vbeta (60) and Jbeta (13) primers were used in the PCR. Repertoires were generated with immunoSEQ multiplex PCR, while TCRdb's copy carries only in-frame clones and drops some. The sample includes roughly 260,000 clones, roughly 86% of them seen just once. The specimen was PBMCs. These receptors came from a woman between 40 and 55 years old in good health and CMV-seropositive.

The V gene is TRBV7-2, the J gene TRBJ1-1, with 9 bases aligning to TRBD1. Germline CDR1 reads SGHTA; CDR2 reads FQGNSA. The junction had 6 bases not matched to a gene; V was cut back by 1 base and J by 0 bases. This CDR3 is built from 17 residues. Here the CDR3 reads CASSLGDRVVMNTEAFF. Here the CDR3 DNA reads TGTGCCAGCAGCTTAGGGGACAGGGTTGTGATGAACACTGAAGCTTTCTTT.

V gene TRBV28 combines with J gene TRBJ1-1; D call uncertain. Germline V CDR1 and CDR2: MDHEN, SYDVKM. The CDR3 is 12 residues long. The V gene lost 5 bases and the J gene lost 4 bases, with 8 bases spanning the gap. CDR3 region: CASSTSITEAFF. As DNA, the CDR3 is TGTGCCAGCAGTACCTCTATCACTGAAGCTTTCTTT.

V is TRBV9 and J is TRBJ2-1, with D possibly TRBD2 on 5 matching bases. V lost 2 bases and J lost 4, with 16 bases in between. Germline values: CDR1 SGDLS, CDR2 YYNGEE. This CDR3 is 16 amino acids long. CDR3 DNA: TGTGCCAGCAGCGTGTGGCTAGCAGCAAGTTACAATGAGCAGTTCTTC. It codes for CASSVWLAASYNEQFF. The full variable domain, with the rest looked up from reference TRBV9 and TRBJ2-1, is DSGVTQTPKHLITATGQRVTLRCSPRSGDLSVYWYQQSLDQGLQFLIQYYNGEERAKGNILERFSAQQFPDLHSELNLSSLELGDSALYFCASSVWLAASYNEQFFGPGTRLTVL.

CDR3 in amino acids: CASRPTSGIYEQYF. DNA of the CDR3: TGTGCCAGCAGACCTACTAGCGGGATCTACGAGCAGTACTTC. The chain links TRBV6-5 to TRBJ2-5; TRBD2 matches at 10 bases. The J call may not be correct, given that the DNA end is closer to TRBJ2-7. The CDR3 length is 14 residues. Per the germline V gene, CDR1 is MNHEY and CDR2 is SVGAGI.

CDR3 region: CASSFSQNYGYTF. The CDR3 coding sequence is TGTGCCAGCAGTTTTTCCCAGAACTATGGCTACACCTTC. This rearrangement joins TRBV28 to TRBJ1-2, with D uncertain. V was cut by 3 bases and J by 2 bases, with 7 bases left in between. Germline values: CDR1 MDHEN, CDR2 SYDVKM. This CDR3 has 13 residues.

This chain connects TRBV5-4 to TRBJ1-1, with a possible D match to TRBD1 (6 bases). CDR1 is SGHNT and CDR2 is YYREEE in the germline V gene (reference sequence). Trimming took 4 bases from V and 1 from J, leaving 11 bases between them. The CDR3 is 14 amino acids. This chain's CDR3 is CASSPDSRNTEAFF. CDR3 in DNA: TGTGCCAGCAGCCCGGACAGTAGGAACACTGAAGCTTTCTTT.

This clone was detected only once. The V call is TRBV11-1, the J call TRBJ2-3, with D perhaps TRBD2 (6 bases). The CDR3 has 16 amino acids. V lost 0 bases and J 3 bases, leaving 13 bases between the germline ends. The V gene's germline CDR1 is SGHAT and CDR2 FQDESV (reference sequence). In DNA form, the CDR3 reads TGTGCCAGCAGCTTAGCCGCTAGCGTATCAACAGATACGCAGTATTTT. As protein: CASSLAASVSTDTQYF.

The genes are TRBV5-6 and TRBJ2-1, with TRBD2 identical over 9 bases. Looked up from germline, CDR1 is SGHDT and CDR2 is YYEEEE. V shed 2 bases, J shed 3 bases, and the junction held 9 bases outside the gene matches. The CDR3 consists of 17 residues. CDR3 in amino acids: CASSLPSGTNDYNEQFF. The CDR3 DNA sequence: TGTGCCAGCAGCTTACCTAGCGGGACGAACGACTACAATGAGCAGTTCTTC. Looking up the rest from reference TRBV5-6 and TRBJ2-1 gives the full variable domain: DAGVTQSPTHLIKTRGQQVTLRCSPKSGHDTVSWYQQALGQGPQFIFQYYEEEERQRGNFPDRFSGHQFPNYSSELNVNALLLGDSALYLCASSLPSGTNDYNEQFFGPGTRLTVL.

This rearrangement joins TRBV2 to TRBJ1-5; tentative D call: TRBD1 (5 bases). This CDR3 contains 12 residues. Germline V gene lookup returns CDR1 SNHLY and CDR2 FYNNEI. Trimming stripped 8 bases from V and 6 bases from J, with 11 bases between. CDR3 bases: TGTGCCAGCCAAGGGGAGGGTCAGCCCCAGCATTTT. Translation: CASQGEGQPQHF.

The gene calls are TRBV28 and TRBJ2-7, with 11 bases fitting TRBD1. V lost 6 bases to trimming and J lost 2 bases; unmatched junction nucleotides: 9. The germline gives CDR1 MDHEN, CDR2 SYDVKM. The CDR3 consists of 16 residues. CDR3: CASRLPSGQGAYEQYF. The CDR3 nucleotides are TGTGCCAGCAGATTACCGTCGGGACAGGGGGCCTACGAGCAGTACTTC.

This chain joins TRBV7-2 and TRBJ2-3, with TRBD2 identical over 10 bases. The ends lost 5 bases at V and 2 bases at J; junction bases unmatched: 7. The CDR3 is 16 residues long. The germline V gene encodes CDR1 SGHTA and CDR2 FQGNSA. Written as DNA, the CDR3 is TGTGCCAGCAGCACGTTGGGACTAGCGACCACAGATACGCAGTATTTT. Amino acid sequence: CASSTLGLATTDTQYF.

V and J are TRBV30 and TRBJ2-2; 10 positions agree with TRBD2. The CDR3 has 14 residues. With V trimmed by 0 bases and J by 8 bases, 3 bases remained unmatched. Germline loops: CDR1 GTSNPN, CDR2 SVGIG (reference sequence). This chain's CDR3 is CAWSVTSGMGELFF. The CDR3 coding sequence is TGTGCCTGGAGTGTAACTAGCGGGATGGGGGAGCTGTTTTTT.

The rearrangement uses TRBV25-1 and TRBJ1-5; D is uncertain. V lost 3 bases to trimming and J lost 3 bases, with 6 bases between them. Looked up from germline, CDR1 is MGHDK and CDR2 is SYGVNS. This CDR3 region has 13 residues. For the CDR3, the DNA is TGTGCCAGCAGTGATACAGTCAATCAGCCCCAGCATTTT. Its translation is CASSDTVNQPQHF. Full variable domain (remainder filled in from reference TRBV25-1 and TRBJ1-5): EADIYQTPRYLVIGTGKKITLECSQTMGHDKMYWYQQDPGMELHLIHYSYGVNSTEKGDLSSESTVSRIRTEHFPLTLESARPSHTSQYLCASSDTVNQPQHFGDGTRLSIL.

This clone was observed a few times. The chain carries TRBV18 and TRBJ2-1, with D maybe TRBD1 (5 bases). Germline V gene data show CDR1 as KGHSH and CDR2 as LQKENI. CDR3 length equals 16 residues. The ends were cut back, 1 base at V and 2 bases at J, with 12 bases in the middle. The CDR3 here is CASSPQQVLAYNEQFF. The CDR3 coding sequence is TGTGCCAGCTCACCACAACAGGTTCTGGCCTACAATGAGCAGTTCTTC.

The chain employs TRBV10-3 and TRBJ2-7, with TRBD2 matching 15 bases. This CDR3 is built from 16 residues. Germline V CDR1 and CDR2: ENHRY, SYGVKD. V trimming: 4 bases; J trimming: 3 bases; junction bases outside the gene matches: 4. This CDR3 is CAISGTSGRAIYEQYF. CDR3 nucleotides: TGTGCCATCAGTGGGACTAGCGGGAGGGCCATCTACGAGCAGTACTTC.

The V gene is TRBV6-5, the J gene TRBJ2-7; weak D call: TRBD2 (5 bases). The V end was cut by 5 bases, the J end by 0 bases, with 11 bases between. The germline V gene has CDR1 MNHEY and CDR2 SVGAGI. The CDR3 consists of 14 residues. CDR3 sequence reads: CASSEVGISYEQYF. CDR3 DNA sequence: TGTGCCAGCAGTGAAGTCGGGATCTCCTACGAGCAGTACTTC.

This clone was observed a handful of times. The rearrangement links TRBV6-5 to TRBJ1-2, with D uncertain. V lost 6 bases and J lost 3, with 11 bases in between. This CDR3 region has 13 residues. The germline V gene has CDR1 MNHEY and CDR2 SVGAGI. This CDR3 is CASSLRGYYGYTF. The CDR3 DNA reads TGTGCCAGCAGCCTAAGAGGATACTATGGCTACACCTTC.